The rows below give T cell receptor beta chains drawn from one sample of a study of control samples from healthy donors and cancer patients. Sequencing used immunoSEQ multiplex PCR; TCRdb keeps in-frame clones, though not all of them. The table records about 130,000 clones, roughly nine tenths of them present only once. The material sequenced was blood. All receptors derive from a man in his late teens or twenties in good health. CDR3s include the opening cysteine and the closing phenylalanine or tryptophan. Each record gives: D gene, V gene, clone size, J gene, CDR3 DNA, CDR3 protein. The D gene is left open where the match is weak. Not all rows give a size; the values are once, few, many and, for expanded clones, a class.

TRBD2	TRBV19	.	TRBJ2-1	TGTGCCAGTAGTATAGGTGCGGGACTACTTAGCTCCTACAATGAGCAGTTCTTC	CASSIGAGLLSSYNEQFF
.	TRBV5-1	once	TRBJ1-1	TGCGCCAGCAGCTGGACCCCCAATGAGGGCCTGAACACTGAAGCTTTCTTT	CASSWTPNEGLNTEAFF
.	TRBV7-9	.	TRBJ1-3	TGTGCCAGCAGCCCCGAGGTGAACACCATATATTTT	CASSPEVNTIYF
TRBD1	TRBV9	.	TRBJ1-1	TGTGCCAGCAGCGTGGGGACAGGCTTGAACACTGAAGCTTTCTTT	CASSVGTGLNTEAFF
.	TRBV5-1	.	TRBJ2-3	TGCGCCAGCAGAAAGGACGGAGATACGCAGTATTTT	CASRKDGDTQYF
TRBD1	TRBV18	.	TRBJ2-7	TGTGCCAGCTCACTTTCTAACAGGGGGCACGAGCAGTACTTC	CASSLSNRGHEQYF
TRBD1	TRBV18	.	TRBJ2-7	TGTGCCAGCTCACTACTTACCCTTTCCGGGACAGGGCCCTACGAGCAGTACTTC	CASSLLTLSGTGPYEQYF
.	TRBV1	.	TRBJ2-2	TGCACCAGCACGGTTGCAGTAAGAAGGACCGGGGAGCTGTTTTTT	CTSTVAVRRTGELFF
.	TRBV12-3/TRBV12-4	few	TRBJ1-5	TGTGCCAGCAGCCCAACAGTTTATCCCCAGCATTTT	CASSPTVYPQHF
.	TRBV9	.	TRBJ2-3	TGTGCCAGCAGCGTAGGCGTGGGTTCAGATACGCAGTATTTT	CASSVGVGSDTQYF
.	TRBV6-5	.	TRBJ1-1	TGTGCCAGCAGTTACTCGAACCGGGCGGGGGGAACTGAAGCTTTCTTT	CASSYSNRAGGTEAFF
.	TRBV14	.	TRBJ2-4	TGTGCCAGCAGCCAGTCCCTAGCCAAAAACATTCAGTACTTC	CASSQSLAKNIQYF
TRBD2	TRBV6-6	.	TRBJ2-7	TGTGCCAGCAGCCTGGGACTAGCGGCCTACGAGCAGTACTTC	CASSLGLAAYEQYF
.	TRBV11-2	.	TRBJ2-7	TGTGCCAGCAGCGTCGGACTATCCTTATCCTACGAGCAGTACTTC	CASSVGLSLSYEQYF
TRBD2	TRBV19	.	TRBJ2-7	TGTGCCAGTAGTATAAACGGGAGGGCCCTCTGGGAGCAGTACTTC	CASSINGRALWEQYF
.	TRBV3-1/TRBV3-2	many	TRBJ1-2	TGTGCCAGCAGCCAAGATCGACTTGGACCGAAAGTCTATGGCTACACCTTC	CASSQDRLGPKVYGYTF
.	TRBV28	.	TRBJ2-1	TGTGCCAGCTTGTCGGGCTCCTACAATGAGCAGTTCTTC	CASLSGSYNEQFF
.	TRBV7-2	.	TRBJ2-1	TGTGCCAGCAGCCCCCGGGGGGCCGCTAGCTCCTACAATGAGCAGTTCTTC	CASSPRGAASSYNEQFF
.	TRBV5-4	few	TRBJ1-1	TGTGCCAGCAGCGTGACGGGGAACACTGAAGCTTTCTTT	CASSVTGNTEAFF
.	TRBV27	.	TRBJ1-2	TGTGCCAGCAGTCCCCCCTGGGGGGATAAAGGCTACACCTTC	CASSPPWGDKGYTF
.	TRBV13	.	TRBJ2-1	TGTGCCAGCAGCTTGACCGTCGGGGAGCAGTTCTTC	CASSLTVGEQFF
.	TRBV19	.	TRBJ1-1	TGTGCCAGTAATACAGGTATGAACACTGAAGCTTTCTTT	CASNTGMNTEAFF
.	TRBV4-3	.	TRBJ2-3	TGCGCCAGCAGCCAAGAGGGCAATACGCAGTATTTT	CASSQEGNTQYF
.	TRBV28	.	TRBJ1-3	TGTGCCAGCAGTTCCGGCCAAGGGGGCTCTGGAAACACCATATATTTT	CASSSGQGGSGNTIYF
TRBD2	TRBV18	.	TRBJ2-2	TGTGCCAGCTCACCGAGCGGGAGCGAAACCGGGGAGCTGTTTTTT	CASSPSGSETGELFF
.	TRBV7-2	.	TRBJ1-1	TGTGCCAGCAGCCCATTGGGGCGCGGTGACACTGAAGCTTTCTTT	CASSPLGRGDTEAFF
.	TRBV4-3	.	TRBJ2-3	TGCGCCAGCAGCCAAGAAGGAGGGAGCACAGATACGCAGTATTTT	CASSQEGGSTDTQYF
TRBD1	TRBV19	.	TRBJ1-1	TGTGCCAGTAGTCCAGACAGGGGGCCGAACACTGAAGCTTTCTTT	CASSPDRGPNTEAFF
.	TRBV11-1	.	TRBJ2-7	TGTGCCAGCAGCTCCCCCTACGAGCAGTACTTC	CASSSPYEQYF
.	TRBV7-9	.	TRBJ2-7	TGTGCCAGCAGCTTAGCTGGGAGCGAGCAGTACTTC	CASSLAGSEQYF
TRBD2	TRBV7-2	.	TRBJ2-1	TGTGCCAGCAGCACGACTAGCGGGAGTAGGGTTTCGAATGAGCAGTTCTTC	CASSTTSGSRVSNEQFF
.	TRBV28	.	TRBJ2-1	TGTGCCAGCAGTTTAGAGGACCAACAGTTCTTC	CASSLEDQQFF
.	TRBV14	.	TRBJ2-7	TGTGCCAGCAGCCAAGCGGTAAAGGGTCCTGCCTACGAGCAGTACTTC	CASSQAVKGPAYEQYF
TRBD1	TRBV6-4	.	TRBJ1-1	TGTGCCAGCAGCACCGGGACAGGGAGACCTTTCTTT	CASSTGTGRPFF
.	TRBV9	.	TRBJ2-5	TGTGCCAGCAGCGTAGCGGCGGGGAAAGAGACCCAGTACTTC	CASSVAAGKETQYF
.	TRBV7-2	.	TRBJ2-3	TGTGCCAGCAGCACCTACTTAGCGGAACTCACAGATACGCAGTATTTT	CASSTYLAELTDTQYF
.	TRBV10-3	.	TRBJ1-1	TGTGCCATCAGTGAGGGCAACACAGCTTTCTTT	CAISEGNTAFF
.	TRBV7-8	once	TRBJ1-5	TGTGCCAGCAGCTTAGTAGGAGGGGCGGGCAATCAGCCCCAGCATTTT	CASSLVGGAGNQPQHF
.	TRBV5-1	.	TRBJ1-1	TGCGCCAGCAGCTGGATTGGGGCAGCGAACACTGAAGCTTTCTTT	CASSWIGAANTEAFF
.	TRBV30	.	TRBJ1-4	TGTGCCTGGAGCCCAGGGAGTAAAAAACTGTTTTTT	CAWSPGSKKLFF
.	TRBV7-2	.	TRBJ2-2	TGTGCCAGCAGCCCCCCCGGAAGGGGACCGATGATCGGGGAGCTGTTTTTT	CASSPPGRGPMIGELFF
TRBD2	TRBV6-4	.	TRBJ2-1	TGTGCCAGCAGCCGCGCAAGCGGGACCTACAATGAGCAGTTCTTC	CASSRASGTYNEQFF
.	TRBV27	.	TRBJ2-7	TGTGCCAGCAGGGACACATTAATATCCTACGAGCAGTACTTC	CASRDTLISYEQYF
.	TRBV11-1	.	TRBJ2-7	TGTGCCAGCAGCCCCCCCTGGGGTAGCGGCTACGAGCAGTACTTC	CASSPPWGSGYEQYF
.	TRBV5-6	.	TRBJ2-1	TGTGCCAGCATCAAGACTAGTGCCTACAATGAGCAGTTCTTC	CASIKTSAYNEQFF
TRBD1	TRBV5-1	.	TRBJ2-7	TGCGCCAGCAGCCCTTTCAGGACAGGGGAGTACGAGCAGTACTTC	CASSPFRTGEYEQYF
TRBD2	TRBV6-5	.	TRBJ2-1	TGTGCCAGCAGCGGAGAGTCTAGCGGGAGGAATGAGCAGTTCTTC	CASSGESSGRNEQFF
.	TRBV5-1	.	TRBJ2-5	TGCGCCAGCAGCTCCGGGGATATAGAGACCCAGTACTTC	CASSSGDIETQYF
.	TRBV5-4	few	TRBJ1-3	TGTGCCAGCAGCTTGACACCCTCTACTGGAAACACCATATATTTT	CASSLTPSTGNTIYF
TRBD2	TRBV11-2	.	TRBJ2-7	TGTGCCAGCAGCAACAGGGAGCTAGCGGGAGGACTCGAGCAGTACTTC	CASSNRELAGGLEQYF
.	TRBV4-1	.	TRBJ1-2	TGCGCCAGCAGCCAAGAAGGATACAAGGGCCATGGCTACACCTTC	CASSQEGYKGHGYTF
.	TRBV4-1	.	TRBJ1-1	TGCGCCAGCAGCCAAGAGAGGGGGGTAGGGACTGAAGCTTTCTTT	CASSQERGVGTEAFF
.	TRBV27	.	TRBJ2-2	TGTGCCAGCAGTTTATACGCCGGGGAGCTGTTTTTT	CASSLYAGELFF
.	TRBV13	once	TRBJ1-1	TGTGCCAGCAGCGGGGGGGATGGCACTGAAGCTTTCTTT	CASSGGDGTEAFF
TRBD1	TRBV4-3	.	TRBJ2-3	TGCGCCAGCAGCTACGGGACAGGGGGAACAGATACGCAGTATTTT	CASSYGTGGTDTQYF
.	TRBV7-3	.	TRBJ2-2	TGTGCCAGCAGCCGAGTCCGCGGCTCGAACACCGGGGAGCTGTTTTTT	CASSRVRGSNTGELFF
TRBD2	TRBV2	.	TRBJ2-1	TGTGCCAGCGGGCCCCTAGCGGGGGGAAGCAATGAGCAGTTCTTC	CASGPLAGGSNEQFF
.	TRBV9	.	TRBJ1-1	TGTGCCAGCAGCGTAGCAGGGGCGAGCACTGAAGCTTTCTTT	CASSVAGASTEAFF
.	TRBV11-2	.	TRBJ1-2	TGTGCCAGCAGCCCGCCAGGGGATGGTGGCTACACCTTC	CASSPPGDGGYTF